This T cell receptor (beta chain) was identified during a study of T cell changes during pregnancy in multiple sclerosis. The CDR3 has 17 amino acids. Data came from immunoSEQ multiplex PCR; TCRdb stores just in-frame clones and leaves some out. The sample carries 40,000 to 45,000 clones, about 89% recorded once. The receptor was isolated from a female donor with multiple sclerosis, enrolled in a pregnancy study. The specimen comprised CD4+ T cells from peripheral blood mononuclear cells, sampled in the first trimester of pregnancy. V and J are TRBV12-2 and TRBJ2-5; TRBD2 was called by the table and not checked on the DNA. TRBV12-2 is termed a pseudogene. The CDR3 loop reads CASRLKGTSGDQETQYF. The CDR3 DNA reads as TGTGCAAGTCGCTTAAAAGGGACTAGCGGGGACCAAGAGACCCAGTACTTC.